This TCR beta chain was recorded in a study of cytomegalovirus exposure and HLA in healthy donors. Study-level results: When analyzed later, a missense DCLRE1C variant was found to be linked to TCR beta V- and J-gene trimming.

J gave up 5 bases and V 5 bases, and 7 bases lay outside the gene matches. This CDR3 comprises 15 residues. CDR1 and CDR2 from the germline V gene are MNHNY and SVGAGI (reference sequence). A multiplex PCR was run with 60 Vbeta primers and 13 Jbeta primers. Repertoires were generated with immunoSEQ multiplex PCR, while TCRdb's copy carries only in-frame clones and drops some. This table holds around 140,000 clones, roughly 80% found once. For this clone: No antigen is known for it.

The source of this sequence is a man aged 40-55 years in good health and CMV-seronegative. The sample taken for sequencing was PBMCs. This rearrangement joins TRBV6-6 to TRBJ2-5, with 11 bases matching TRBD1. The CDR3 region has the DNA TGTGCCAGCAGTCCCACCCGGACAGGGGGCGAGACCCAGTACTTC. Encoded protein: CASSPTRTGGETQYF.